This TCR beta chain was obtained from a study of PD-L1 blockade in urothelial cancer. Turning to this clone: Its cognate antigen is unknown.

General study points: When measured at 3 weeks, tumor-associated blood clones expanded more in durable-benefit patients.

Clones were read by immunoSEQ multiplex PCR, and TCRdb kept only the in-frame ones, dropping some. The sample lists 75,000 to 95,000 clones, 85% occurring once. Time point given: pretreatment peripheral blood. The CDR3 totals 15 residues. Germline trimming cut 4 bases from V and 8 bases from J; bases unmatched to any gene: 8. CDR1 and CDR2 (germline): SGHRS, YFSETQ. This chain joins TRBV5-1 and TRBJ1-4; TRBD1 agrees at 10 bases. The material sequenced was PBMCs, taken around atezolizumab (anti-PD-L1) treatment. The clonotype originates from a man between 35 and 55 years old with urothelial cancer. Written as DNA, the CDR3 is TGCGCCAGCAGCGCGGAGACAGGGGGCGCGGAAAAACTGTTTTTT. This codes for CASSAETGGAEKLFF.